This paragraph covers one T cell receptor beta chain sequence. Its cognate antigen is unknown. Each donor was healthy, and each was a bone marrow donor. This entry comes from a study of cytomegalovirus exposure and HLA in healthy donors. In germline, CDR1 is MGHRA, CDR2 YSYEKL. The CDR3 contains 15 residues. V was clipped by 1 base and J by 3 bases; unmatched bases: 5. PCR involved 60 Vbeta and 13 Jbeta primers. Assay: immunoSEQ multiplex PCR; the TCRdb copy retains only in-frame clones and omits some. This listing includes tens of thousands of clones. Study-wide results and caveats: Data from an earlier analysis indicated that most TCR beta V segments were productive either about 87% or about 30% of the time.

The receptor comes from a female donor in good health and CMV-seropositive. Sequencing was carried out using PBMCs. The J gene is TRBJ1-1, the V gene TRBV4-1, with 7 bases fitting TRBD1. In nucleotides, the CDR3 is TGCGCCAGCAGCCAAGCGTCAGGGGGGCACACTGAAGCTTTCTTT. This codes for CASSQASGGHTEAFF.